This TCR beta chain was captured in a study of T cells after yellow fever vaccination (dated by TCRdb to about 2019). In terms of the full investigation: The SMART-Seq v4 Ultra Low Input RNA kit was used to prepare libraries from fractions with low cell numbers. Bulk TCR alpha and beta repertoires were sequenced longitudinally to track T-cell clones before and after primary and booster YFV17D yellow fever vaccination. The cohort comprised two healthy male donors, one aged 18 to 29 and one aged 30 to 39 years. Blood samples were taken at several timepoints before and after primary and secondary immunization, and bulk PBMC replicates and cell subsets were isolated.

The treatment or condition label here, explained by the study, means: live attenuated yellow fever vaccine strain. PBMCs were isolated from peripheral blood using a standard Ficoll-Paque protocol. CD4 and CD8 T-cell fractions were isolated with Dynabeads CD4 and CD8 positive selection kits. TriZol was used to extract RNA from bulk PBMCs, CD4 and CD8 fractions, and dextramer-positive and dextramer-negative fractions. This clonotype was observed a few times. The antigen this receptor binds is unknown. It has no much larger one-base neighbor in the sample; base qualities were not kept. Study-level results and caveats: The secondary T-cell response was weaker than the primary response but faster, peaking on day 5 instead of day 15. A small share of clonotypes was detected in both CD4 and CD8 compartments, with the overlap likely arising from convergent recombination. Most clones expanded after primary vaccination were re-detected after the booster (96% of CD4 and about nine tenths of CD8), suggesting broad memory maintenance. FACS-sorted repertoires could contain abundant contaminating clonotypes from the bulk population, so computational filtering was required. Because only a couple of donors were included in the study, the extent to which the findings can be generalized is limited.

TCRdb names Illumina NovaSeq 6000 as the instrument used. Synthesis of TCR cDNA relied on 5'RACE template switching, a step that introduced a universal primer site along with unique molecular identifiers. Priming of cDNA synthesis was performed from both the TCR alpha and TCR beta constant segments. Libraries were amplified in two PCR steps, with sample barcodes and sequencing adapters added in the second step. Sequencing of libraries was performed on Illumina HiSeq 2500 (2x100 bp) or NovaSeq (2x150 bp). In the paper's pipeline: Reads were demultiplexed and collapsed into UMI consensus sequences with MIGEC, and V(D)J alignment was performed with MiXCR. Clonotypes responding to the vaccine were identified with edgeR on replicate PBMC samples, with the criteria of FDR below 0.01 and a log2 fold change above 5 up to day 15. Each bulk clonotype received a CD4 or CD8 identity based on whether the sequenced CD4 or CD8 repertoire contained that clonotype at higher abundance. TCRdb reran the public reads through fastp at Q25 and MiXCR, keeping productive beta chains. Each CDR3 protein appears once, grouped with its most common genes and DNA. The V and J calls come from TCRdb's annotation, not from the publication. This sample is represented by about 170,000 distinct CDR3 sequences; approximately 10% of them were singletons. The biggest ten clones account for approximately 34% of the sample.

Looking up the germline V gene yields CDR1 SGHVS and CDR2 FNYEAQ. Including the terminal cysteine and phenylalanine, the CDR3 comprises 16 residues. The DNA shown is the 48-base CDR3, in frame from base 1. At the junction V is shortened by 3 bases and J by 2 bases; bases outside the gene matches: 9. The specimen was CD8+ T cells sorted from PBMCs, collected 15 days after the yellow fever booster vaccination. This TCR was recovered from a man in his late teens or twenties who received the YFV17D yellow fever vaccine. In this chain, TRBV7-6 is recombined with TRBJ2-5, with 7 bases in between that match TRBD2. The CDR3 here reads CASSLPGLHGQETQYF. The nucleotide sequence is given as TGTGCCAGCAGCTTGCCGGGACTACACGGACAAGAGACCCAGTACTTC.